This TCR beta chain is from a study of glioma-infiltrating T cells after dendritic cell vaccination. Clones were read by immunoSEQ multiplex PCR, and TCRdb kept only the in-frame ones, dropping some. The sample has tens of thousands of clones, 82% seen once. From germline, CDR1 is SGHRS and CDR2 YFSETQ. CDR3 length: 16 amino acids. With V trimmed by 2 bases and J by 2 bases, 4 bases remained unmatched. The V call is TRBV5-1, the J call TRBJ2-2; TRBD2 agrees at 9 bases. Sample: blood, taken before dendritic cell vaccination. This clonotype was sampled from a human donor with glioblastoma. CDR3 region: CASSFLAGDNTGELFF. The CDR3 DNA reads TGCGCCAGCAGCTTCTTAGCGGGAGATAACACCGGGGAGCTGTTTTTT.